Shown below are 7 T cell receptor beta chains from a single sample sequenced in a study of T cells in women clearing cervical HPV infection (dated by TCRdb to the late 2010s). The method behind the library was the immunoSEQ multiplex PCR assay. Held by TCRdb, this immuneACCESS table contains in-frame sequences only and omits some clones. Under half of the omission traces to an unresolved V gene where checked; the cause of the rest is unknown. The sample table gives more than 25,000 clones. In total, the top ten clones hold 20% to 25% of the sample. Source material: blood buffy coat. The source is a woman between 18 and 75 years old with a cervical HPV16 infection that either progressed to CIN3+ or cleared (not recorded which).

This clone is classed as medium-sized by frequency. The CDR3 end lies 3 residues beyond the end of the read and is filled in from the germline J gene. This chain links TRBV5-6 with TRBJ2-5, with D uncertain. The CDR3 is 12 residues long. Germline V gives CDR1 SGHDT, CDR2 YYEEEE. V dropped 3 bases and J dropped 4 bases, with 7 bases sitting between them. CDR3 residues: CASSSEVETQYF. The sequenced CDR3 bases are TGTGCCAGCAGCTCAGAGGTAGAGACC.

With regard to this clone: Read sequence stops 3 residues before the CDR3 end, and the germline J gene provides the missing end. The V and J genes are TRBV19 and TRBJ2-3; a weak D match, TRBD2 (6 bases). The germline V gene encodes CDR1 LNHDA and CDR2 SQIVND (reference sequence). The CDR3 length is 15 residues. Trimming took off 5 bases at V and 6 bases at J, with 18 bases between the two ends. The CDR3 loop reads CASSQLASTGDTQYF. Incomplete CDR3 DNA: TGTGCCAGTAGTCAACTAGCTTCCACGGGGGATACG.

A word on this clone: The read terminates 3 residues ahead of where the CDR3 ends, so the germline J gene completes it. The rearrangement joins TRBV7-3 to TRBJ2-3; D remains ambiguous. There are 16 residues in the CDR3. The germline V gene has CDR1 SGHTA and CDR2 FQGTGA. V gave up 5 bases and J gave up 2 bases, with 17 bases separating them. CDR3 DNA (partial): TGTGCCAGCAGCACTTCAAGTGCGCCCCCCACAGATACG. As protein: CASSTSSAPPTDT. The full CDR3 sequence reads CASSTSSAPPTDTQYF.

Worth noting for this clone: Read coverage stops 3 residues before the CDR3 terminus; the germline J gene supplies the remainder. The chain links TRBV7-3 to TRBJ1-5, with TRBD1 matching 8 bases. V lost 4 bases and J lost 9; bases outside the gene matches: 5. The CDR3 extends over 13 amino acids. Germline loops: CDR1 SGHTA, CDR2 FQGTGA. CDR3 DNA, as far as it was read: TGTGCCAGCAGCTCTGACAGGGGAGGGCCC. The encoded protein is CASSSDRGGP. The entire CDR3 sequence reads CASSSDRGGPQHF.

Worth noting for this clone: Read coverage stops 3 residues before the CDR3 terminus; the germline J gene supplies the remainder. The rearrangement joins TRBV5-1 to TRBJ2-7, with 8 positions matching TRBD1. Germline-derived CDR1 and CDR2 are SGHRS and YFSETQ. CDR3 length equals 17 residues. V was clipped by 4 bases and J by 2 bases; unmatched bases: 14. The DNA read from the CDR3 is TGCGCCAGCAGCCCGCGGACAGGGCCCTCCCTGACCTACGAG. Translation: CASSPRTGPSLTYE. The CDR3, in full, reads CASSPRTGPSLTYEQYF.

Worth noting for this clone: The DNA ends 3 residues before the CDR3 does, and the rest of the CDR3 is filled in from the germline J gene. The chain links TRBV30 to TRBJ1-5; TRBD1 aligns across 7 bases. CDR3 length: 14 amino acids. Germline V gene lookup returns CDR1 GTSNPN and CDR2 SVGIG (reference sequence). With 2 bases clipped from V and 3 bases from J, the junction kept 4 bases outside the gene matches. Incomplete CDR3 DNA: TGTGCCTGGAGTACGGGACAGATCAATCAGCCC. Translation: CAWSTGQINQP. The CDR3, in full, reads CAWSTGQINQPQHF. Supplemented by reference TRBV30 and TRBJ1-5, the full variable domain reads SQTIHQWPATLVQPVGSPLSLECTVEGTSNPNLYWYRQAAGRGLQLLFYSVGIGQISSEVPQNLSASRPQDRQFILSSKKLLLSDSGFYLCAWSTGQINQPQHFGDGTRLSIL.

As for this clone: The sequenced fragment ends 3 residues before the CDR3 boundary, so the rest is inferred from the germline J gene. The chain combines TRBV30 with TRBJ1-1; tentative D call: TRBD1 (5 bases). The CDR3 consists of 15 residues. Trimming left V 3 bases short and J 5 bases short, with 19 bases between. From germline, CDR1 is GTSNPN and CDR2 SVGIG (reference sequence). The CDR3 protein is CAWRATGDPGTEAFF. Incomplete CDR3 DNA: TGTGCCTGGAGAGCAACGGGGGACCCCGGGACTGAA.